The 20 T cell receptor beta chains presented below share a single source sample, sequenced in a study of radiation and T cells in renal cell carcinoma. Only in-frame clones appear in the TCRdb table, and some are missing; sequencing was by immunoSEQ multiplex PCR. The data hold 120,000 to 150,000 clones, with approximately 90% observed a single time. Specified time point: baseline pretreatment blood. Stated treatment: 15 Gy SBRT to primary tumor, nephrectomy 4 weeks later. This specimen consisted of blood, obtained from a patient whose treatment included radiotherapy and nephrectomy. These receptors were obtained from a woman in her sixties or seventies with renal cell carcinoma.

This chain links TRBV7-9 with TRBJ2-1; D might be TRBD2 (7 bases). Germline values: CDR1 SEHNR, CDR2 FQNEAQ (reference sequence). This CDR3 has 16 amino acids. Trimming removed 1 base at V and 3 bases at J, with 13 bases between. The CDR3 loop reads CASSLEGGGFYNEQFF. CDR3 in DNA: TGTGCCAGCAGCTTAGAAGGCGGGGGCTTCTACAATGAGCAGTTCTTC.

Details on this clone: In the same sample, other DNA sequences code for this CDR3. The chain has TRBV14 and TRBJ2-7; D gene ambiguous. The ends were cut back, 1 base at V and 4 bases at J, with 2 bases in the middle. This CDR3 is 11 amino acids long. The germline CDR1 and CDR2 sequences are SGHDN and FVKESK. The CDR3 sequence: CASSQGYEQYF. The CDR3 nucleotides read TGTGCCAGCAGCCAAGGGTACGAGCAGTACTTC.

The chain combines TRBV30 with TRBJ1-5; D unclear. Trimming shortened V by 0 bases and J by 2 bases, and 11 bases separated the two germline ends. The germline V gene has CDR1 GTSNPN and CDR2 SVGIG (reference sequence). The CDR3 sequence is 15 residues long. CDR3 DNA sequence: TGTGCCTGGAGTGTATTACGTCCGGGCAATCAGCCCCAGCATTTT. Translation: CAWSVLRPGNQPQHF. Full variable domain (remainder filled in from reference TRBV30 and TRBJ1-5): SQTIHQWPATLVQPVGSPLSLECTVEGTSNPNLYWYRQAAGRGLQLLFYSVGIGQISSEVPQNLSASRPQDRQFILSSKKLLLSDSGFYLCAWSVLRPGNQPQHFGDGTRLSIL.

This clone was detected once. V is TRBV7-9 and J is TRBJ1-6; 9 bases are shared with TRBD1. Germline CDR1 is SEHNR and CDR2 is FQNEAQ (reference sequence). CDR3 size: 14 residues. J was trimmed by 7 bases and V by 5 bases; bases with no gene match: 3. The CDR3 is CASSQTGGNSPLHF. In DNA, the CDR3 is TGTGCCAGCAGCCAGACAGGGGGAAATTCACCCCTCCACTTT. Full variable domain (outside the CDR3, taken from reference TRBV7-9 and TRBJ1-6): DTGVSQNPRHKITKRGQNVTFRCDPISEHNRLYWYRQTLGQGPEFLTYFQNEAQLEKSRLLSDRFSAERPKGSFSTLEIQRTEQGDSAMYLCASSQTGGNSPLHFGNGTRLTVT.

The chain uses TRBV28 and TRBJ1-2; D perhaps matches TRBD1 (5 bases). The CDR3 runs 14 residues. CDR1 is MDHEN and CDR2 is SYDVKM in the germline V gene. Trimming left V 1 base short and J 5 bases short, with 11 bases between. DNA for the CDR3: TGTGCCAGCAGTTTATTGGGGGTTGGTTATGGCTACACCTTC. Translation gives CASSLLGVGYGYTF.

The rearrangement joins TRBV27 to TRBJ2-7; D might be TRBD1 (6 bases). Germline values: CDR1 MNHEY, CDR2 SMNVEV (reference sequence). The CDR3 contains 14 residues. Trimming left V 2 bases short and J 0 bases short, with 8 bases between. The CDR3 DNA reads as TGTGCCAGCAGTTTAACAGGGAGCTCCTACGAGCAGTACTTC. Translating gives CASSLTGSSYEQYF.

The rearrangement links TRBV15 to TRBJ2-3; tentative D call: TRBD2 (6 bases). This CDR3 is built from 16 residues. Trimming shortened V by 1 base and J by 5 bases, and 16 bases separated the two germline ends. Germline V lookup: CDR1 LNHNV, CDR2 YYDKDF (reference sequence). The CDR3 loop reads CATSRGGAGGGDTQYF. The CDR3 bases are TGTGCCACCAGCAGAGGAGGTGCCGGGGGTGGAGATACGCAGTATTTT. Filled out from reference TRBV15 and TRBJ2-3, the complete variable domain reads DAMVIQNPRYQVTQFGKPVTLSCSQTLNHNVMYWYQQKSSQAPKLLFHYYDKDFNNEADTPDNFQSRRPNTSFCFLDIRSPGLGDTAMYLCATSRGGAGGGDTQYFGPGTRLTVL.

This sequence joins TRBV5-8 and TRBJ1-1; a possible D gene is TRBD1 (5 bases). CDR3 length equals 16 residues. V lost 5 bases and J lost 5, with 22 bases in between. CDR1 is SGHTS, CDR2 YDEGEE, per germline. The CDR3 DNA is TGTGCCAGCAGTATCTCATACAGGACAAAGGGGACTGAAGCTTTCTTT. Encoded protein: CASSISYRTKGTEAFF.

V usage is TRBV7-2 and J usage is TRBJ2-7; 7 nucleotides line up with TRBD1. The CDR3 sequence is 15 residues long. J was trimmed by 5 bases and V by 3 bases; bases with no gene match: 10. Germline V gene sequence: CDR1 SGHTA, CDR2 FQGNSA. The CDR3 loop is CASSLIGGPSHEQYF. The CDR3, as DNA: TGTGCCAGCAGCTTGATAGGGGGCCCGAGCCACGAGCAGTACTTC. The whole variable domain, filled in from reference TRBV7-2 and TRBJ2-7, reads GAGVSQSPSNKVTEKGKDVELRCDPISGHTALYWYRQSLGQGLEFLIYFQGNSAPDKSGLPSDRFSAERTGGSVSTLTIQRTQQEDSAVYLCASSLIGGPSHEQYFGPGTRLTVT.

V is TRBV20-1 and J is TRBJ2-7, with D maybe TRBD1 (6 bases). The CDR3 length is 10 residues. Trimming removed 6 bases at V and 6 bases at J, with 9 bases between. Germline lookup yields CDR1 DFQATT and CDR2 SNEGSKA (reference sequence). The CDR3 DNA reads as TGCAGTGCGACGACAGGCGAGCAGTACTTC. This sequence encodes CSATTGEQYF.

The chain couples TRBV19 to TRBJ1-4; D is possibly TRBD1 (6 bases). The germline V gene encodes CDR1 LNHDA and CDR2 SQIVND (reference sequence). V lost 3 bases and J lost 7, with 9 bases in between. The CDR3 loop spans 13 amino acids. In DNA, the CDR3 is TGTGCCAGTAGTATCCAGGGGAGTGAAAAACTGTTTTTT. Translation: CASSIQGSEKLFF.

This chain uses TRBV27 with TRBJ2-1; 7 bases fit TRBD2. Trimming cost V 5 bases and J 2 bases; bases outside gene matches: 9. Germline values: CDR1 MNHEY, CDR2 SMNVEV (reference sequence). The CDR3 is 16 residues long. CDR3 sequence (DNA): TGTGCCAGCAGTCCTCCCGGGGGGATCACCTACAATGAGCAGTTCTTC. It yields the protein CASSPPGGITYNEQFF.

The chain is built from TRBV19 and TRBJ1-6, with 8 bases aligning to TRBD1. Germline V gene sequence: CDR1 LNHDA, CDR2 SQIVND (reference sequence). The CDR3 is made up of 15 amino acids. V gave up 3 bases and J gave up 5 bases; unmatched junction bases: 3. The DNA of the CDR3 is TGTGCCAGTAGTATGGACAGGGCCCATAATTCACCCCTCCACTTT. Its protein is CASSMDRAHNSPLHF.

This sequence joins TRBV18 and TRBJ1-5; 7 bases match TRBD1. Losses at the gene ends were 4 bases for V and 6 bases for J; bases not matched to a gene: 6. Germline V gene lookup returns CDR1 KGHSH and CDR2 LQKENI. CDR3 length: 14 amino acids. CDR3 protein: CASSQGANGQPQHF. The CDR3 nucleotides read TGTGCCAGCTCACAGGGGGCGAACGGTCAGCCCCAGCATTTT.

The chain combines TRBV5-1 with TRBJ1-3; TRBD1 matches 7 bases. Germline V lookup: CDR1 SGHRS, CDR2 YFSETQ. This CDR3 comprises 15 residues. V shed 5 bases, J shed 4 bases, and the junction held 9 bases outside the gene matches. The CDR3: CASSTAGTAGNTIYF. CDR3 bases: TGCGCCAGCAGTACCGCCGGGACAGCCGGAAACACCATATATTTT. Complete variable domain (other parts from reference TRBV5-1 and TRBJ1-3): KAGVTQTPRYLIKTRGQQVTLSCSPISGHRSVSWYQQTPGQGLQFLFEYFSETQRNKGNFPGRFSGRQFSNSRSEMNVSTLELGDSALYLCASSTAGTAGNTIYFGEGSWLTVV.

The chain is built from TRBV6-5 and TRBJ1-4; a weak D match, TRBD1 (5 bases). The germline V and J ends were trimmed by 4 bases and 5 bases, with 11 bases remaining between them. The CDR3 runs to 14 residues. Per germline, CDR1 MNHEY and CDR2 SVGAGI. The CDR3 spells CASSSGWGNEKLFF. Here the CDR3 DNA reads TGTGCCAGCAGTTCCGGTTGGGGGAATGAAAAACTGTTTTTT.

The genes are TRBV9 and TRBJ2-7, with D possibly matching TRBD1 (6 bases). This CDR3 region has 15 residues. Trimming took off 3 bases at V and 0 bases at J, with 13 bases between the two ends. The V gene's germline CDR1 is SGDLS and CDR2 YYNGEE. Here the CDR3 DNA reads TGTGCCAGCAGCGAGGGACATGTGAGCTCCTACGAGCAGTACTTC. It specifies CASSEGHVSSYEQYF.

The chain joins TRBV5-4 to TRBJ1-1, with 7 bases matching TRBD1. CDR3 length equals 16 residues. Germline loops: CDR1 SGHNT, CDR2 YYREEE (reference sequence). J lost 11 bases, V lost 4 bases, and 20 bases had no gene match. DNA for the CDR3: TGTGCCAGCAGCCCCCTTGGACAGGCCGGGAGCTCGCTGGCTTTCTTT. Protein product: CASSPLGQAGSSLAFF.

The chain carries TRBV25-1 and TRBJ1-6, with no clear D. V was shortened by 11 bases and J by 0 bases, with 11 bases between the two germline ends. CDR3 length: 14 residues. Germline loops: CDR1 MGHDK, CDR2 SYGVNS. This chain's CDR3 is CAAAESSYNSPLHF. The CDR3, as DNA: TGTGCCGCGGCGGAGAGCTCCTATAATTCACCCCTCCACTTT.

V usage is TRBV6-5 and J usage is TRBJ1-5, with 7 positions matching TRBD1. Germline CDR1 reads MNHEY; CDR2 reads SVGAGI. CDR3 length: 15 amino acids. The V gene end was trimmed by 8 bases and the J gene end by 3 bases; junction bases not matched to a gene: 10. The CDR3 DNA reads as TGTGCCAGCCCCAACCGGGACAGAGACAATCAGCCCCAGCATTTT. Amino acids: CASPNRDRDNQPQHF.